This TCR beta chain was found in a study of early T cells in non-severe SARS-CoV-2 infection. TCRdb called the 5' RACE reads again in MiXCR, with one record for every CDR3 protein. The sample holds around 63,000 distinct CDR3 sequences, more than 5.5% seen once. The CDR3 contains 13 residues. The V and J ends lost 3 bases and 5 bases respectively, with 10 bases between them. The germline CDR1 and CDR2 sequences are LGHDT and YNNKEL (reference sequence). The sequencing used whole blood, collected at baseline. The chain has TRBV3-1 and TRBJ1-1; D not resolved. The source of this sequence is an adult who was a healthcare worker with PCR-confirmed SARS-CoV-2 infection or an uninfected control (not recorded which). The CDR3 loop reads CASSHDIRTEAFF. For the CDR3, the DNA is TGTGCCAGCAGCCATGATATTAGGACTGAAGCTTTCTTT.